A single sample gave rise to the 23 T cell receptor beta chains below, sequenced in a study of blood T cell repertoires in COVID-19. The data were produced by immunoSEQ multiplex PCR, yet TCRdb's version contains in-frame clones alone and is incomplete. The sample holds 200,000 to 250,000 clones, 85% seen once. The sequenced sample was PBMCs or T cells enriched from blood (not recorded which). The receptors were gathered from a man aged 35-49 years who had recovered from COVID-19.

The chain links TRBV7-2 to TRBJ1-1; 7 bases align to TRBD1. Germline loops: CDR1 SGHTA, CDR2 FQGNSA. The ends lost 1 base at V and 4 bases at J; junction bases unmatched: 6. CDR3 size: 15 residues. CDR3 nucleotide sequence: TGTGCCAGCAGCTTAGTTGATGCAGGGGGCACTGAAGCTTTCTTT. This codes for CASSLVDAGGTEAFF. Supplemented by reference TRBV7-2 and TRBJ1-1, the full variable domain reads GAGVSQSPSNKVTEKGKDVELRCDPISGHTALYWYRQSLGQGLEFLIYFQGNSAPDKSGLPSDRFSAERTGGSVSTLTIQRTQQEDSAVYLCASSLVDAGGTEAFFGQGTRLTVV.

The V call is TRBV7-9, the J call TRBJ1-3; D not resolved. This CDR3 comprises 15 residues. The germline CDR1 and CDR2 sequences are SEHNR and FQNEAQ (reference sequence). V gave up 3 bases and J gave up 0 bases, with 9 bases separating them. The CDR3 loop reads CASSFGSSSGNTIYF. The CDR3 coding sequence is TGTGCCAGCAGCTTTGGCTCATCCTCTGGAAACACCATATATTTT.

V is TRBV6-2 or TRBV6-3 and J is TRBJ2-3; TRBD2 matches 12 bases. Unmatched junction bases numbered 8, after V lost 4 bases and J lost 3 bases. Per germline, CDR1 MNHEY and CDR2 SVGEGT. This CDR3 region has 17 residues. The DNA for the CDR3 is TGTGCCAGCAGTTTTCGGACTAGCGGGGCTGTTACAGATACGCAGTATTTT. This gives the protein CASSFRTSGAVTDTQYF.

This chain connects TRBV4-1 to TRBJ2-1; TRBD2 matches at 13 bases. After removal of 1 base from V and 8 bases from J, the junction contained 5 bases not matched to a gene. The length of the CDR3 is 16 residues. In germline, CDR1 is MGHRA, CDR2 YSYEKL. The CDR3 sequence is CASSQGGLAGAYEQFF. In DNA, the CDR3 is TGCGCCAGCAGCCAAGGAGGACTAGCGGGAGCCTATGAGCAGTTCTTC.

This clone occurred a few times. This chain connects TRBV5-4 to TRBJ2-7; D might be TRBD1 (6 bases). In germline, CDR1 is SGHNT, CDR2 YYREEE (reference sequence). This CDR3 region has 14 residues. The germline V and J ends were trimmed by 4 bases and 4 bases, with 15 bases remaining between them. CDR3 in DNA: TGTGCCAGCAGCGGGAAACAGGGAGAATACGAGCAGTACTTC. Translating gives CASSGKQGEYEQYF. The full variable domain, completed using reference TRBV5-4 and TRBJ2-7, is ETGVTQSPTHLIKTRGQQVTLRCSSQSGHNTVSWYQQALGQGPQFIFQYYREEENGRGNFPPRFSGLQFPNYSSELNVNALELDDSALYLCASSGKQGEYEQYFGPGTRLTVT.

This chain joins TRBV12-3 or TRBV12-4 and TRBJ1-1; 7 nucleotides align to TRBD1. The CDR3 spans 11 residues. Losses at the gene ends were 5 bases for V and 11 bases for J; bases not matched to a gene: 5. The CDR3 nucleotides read TGTGCCAGCAGTCACAGGGGCCGGGCTTTCTTT. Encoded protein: CASSHRGRAFF.

The CDR3 DNA follows: TGTGCCAGCAGCCAAGATGGGAGATACGAGCAGTACTTC. This codes for CASSQDGRYEQYF. The chain has TRBV3-1 (or the pseudogene TRBV3-2) and TRBJ2-7, with D possibly being TRBD2 (5 bases). V was trimmed by 0 bases and J by 4 bases, leaving 7 bases between them. CDR1 and CDR2 from the germline V gene are LGHDT and YNNKEL (reference sequence). The CDR3 consists of 13 residues.

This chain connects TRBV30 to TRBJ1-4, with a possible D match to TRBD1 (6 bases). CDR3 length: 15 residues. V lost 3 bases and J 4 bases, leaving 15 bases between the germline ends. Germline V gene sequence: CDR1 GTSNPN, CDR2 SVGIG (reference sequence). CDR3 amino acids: CAWSVTQGLNEKLFF. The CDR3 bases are TGTGCCTGGAGCGTAACACAGGGTCTTAATGAAAAACTGTTTTTT.

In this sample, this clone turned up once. This chain's CDR3 is CASSQDRLAVPYF. The CDR3 DNA reads as TGCGCCAGCAGCCAAGACCGCCTAGCCGTGCCGTATTTT. The chain combines TRBV4-3 with TRBJ2-3; D is possibly TRBD2 (5 bases). Per the germline V gene, CDR1 is LGHNA and CDR2 is YSLEER. The CDR3 runs to 13 residues. V was clipped by 0 bases and J by 14 bases, with 15 bases between them.

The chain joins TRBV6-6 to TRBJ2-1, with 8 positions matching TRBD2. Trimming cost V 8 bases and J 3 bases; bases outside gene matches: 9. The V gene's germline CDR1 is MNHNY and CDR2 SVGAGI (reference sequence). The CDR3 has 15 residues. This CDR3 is CASGHPGLGYNEQFF. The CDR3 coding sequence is TGTGCCAGCGGTCATCCGGGACTAGGCTACAATGAGCAGTTCTTC.

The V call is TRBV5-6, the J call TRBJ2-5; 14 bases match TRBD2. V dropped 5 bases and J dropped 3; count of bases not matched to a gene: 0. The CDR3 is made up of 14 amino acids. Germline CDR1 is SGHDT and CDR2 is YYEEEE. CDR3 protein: CASRGLAGEETQYF. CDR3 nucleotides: TGTGCCAGCAGGGGACTAGCGGGAGAAGAGACCCAGTACTTC.

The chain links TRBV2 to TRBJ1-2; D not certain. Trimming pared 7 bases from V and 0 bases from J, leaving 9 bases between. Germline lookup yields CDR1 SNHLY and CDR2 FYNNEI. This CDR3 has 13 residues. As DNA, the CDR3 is TGTGCCAGCACTGTACAGTCTAACTATGGCTACACCTTC. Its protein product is CASTVQSNYGYTF.

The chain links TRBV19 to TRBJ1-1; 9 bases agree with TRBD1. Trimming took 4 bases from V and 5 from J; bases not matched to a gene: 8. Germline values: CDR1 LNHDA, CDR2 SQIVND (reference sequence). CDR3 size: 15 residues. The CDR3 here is CASSNLKQGATEAFF. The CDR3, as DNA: TGTGCCAGTAGTAACCTTAAACAGGGGGCGACTGAAGCTTTCTTT.

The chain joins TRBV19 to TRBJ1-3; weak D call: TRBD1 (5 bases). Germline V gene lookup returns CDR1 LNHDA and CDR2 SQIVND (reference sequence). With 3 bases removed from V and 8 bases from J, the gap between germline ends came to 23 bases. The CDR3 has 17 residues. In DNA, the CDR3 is TGTGCCAGTAGTATGGGGTCGGCAGCGGGGCGAGGAGACACCATATATTTT. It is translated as CASSMGSAAGRGDTIYF. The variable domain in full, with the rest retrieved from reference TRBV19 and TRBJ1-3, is DGGITQSPKYLFRKEGQNVTLSCEQNLNHDAMYWYRQDPGQGLRLIYYSQIVNDFQKGDIAEGYSVSREKKESFPLTVTSAQKNPTAFYLCASSMGSAAGRGDTIYFGEGSWLTVV.

CDR3 protein: CASSLVGQRSDNSPLHF. In DNA form, the CDR3 reads TGTGCCAGCAGTTTGGTAGGACAGAGAAGCGATAATTCACCCCTCCACTTT. The rearrangement links TRBV27 to TRBJ1-6; tentative D call: TRBD1 (6 bases). Germline CDR1 MNHEY, CDR2 SMNVEV (reference sequence). V lost 3 bases and J lost 5, with 17 bases in between. The CDR3 length is 17 residues.

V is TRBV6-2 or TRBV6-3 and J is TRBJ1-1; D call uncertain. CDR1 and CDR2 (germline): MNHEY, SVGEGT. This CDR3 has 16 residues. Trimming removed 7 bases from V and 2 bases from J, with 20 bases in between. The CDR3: CASNYDPPRSNTEAFF. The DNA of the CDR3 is TGTGCCAGCAATTATGACCCTCCGAGGAGTAACACTGAAGCTTTCTTT.

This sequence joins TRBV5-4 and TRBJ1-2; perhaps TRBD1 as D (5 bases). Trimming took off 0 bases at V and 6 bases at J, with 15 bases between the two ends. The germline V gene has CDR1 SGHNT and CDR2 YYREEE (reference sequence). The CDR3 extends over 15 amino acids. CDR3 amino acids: CASSLGAGWNNGYTF. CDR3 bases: TGTGCCAGCAGCTTGGGGGCAGGGTGGAACAATGGCTACACCTTC.

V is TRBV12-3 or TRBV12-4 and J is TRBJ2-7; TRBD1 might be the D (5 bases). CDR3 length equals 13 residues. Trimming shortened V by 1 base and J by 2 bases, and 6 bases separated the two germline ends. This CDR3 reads CASSLGRAYEQYF. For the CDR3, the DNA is TGTGCCAGCAGTTTAGGCAGGGCCTACGAGCAGTACTTC.

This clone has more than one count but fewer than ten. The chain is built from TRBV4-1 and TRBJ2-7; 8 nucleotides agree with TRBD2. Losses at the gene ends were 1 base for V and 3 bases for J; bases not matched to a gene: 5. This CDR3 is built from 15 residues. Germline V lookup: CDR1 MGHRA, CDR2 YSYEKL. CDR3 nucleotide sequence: TGCGCCAGCAGCCAAGTAGTCGGGACTAGCTACGAGCAGTACTTC. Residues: CASSQVVGTSYEQYF.

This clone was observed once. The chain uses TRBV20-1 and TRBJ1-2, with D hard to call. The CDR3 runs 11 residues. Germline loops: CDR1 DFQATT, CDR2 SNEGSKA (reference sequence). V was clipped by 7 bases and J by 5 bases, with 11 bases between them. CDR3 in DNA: TGCAGTGGAGGGCGCGAGTATGGCTACACCTTC. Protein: CSGGREYGYTF.

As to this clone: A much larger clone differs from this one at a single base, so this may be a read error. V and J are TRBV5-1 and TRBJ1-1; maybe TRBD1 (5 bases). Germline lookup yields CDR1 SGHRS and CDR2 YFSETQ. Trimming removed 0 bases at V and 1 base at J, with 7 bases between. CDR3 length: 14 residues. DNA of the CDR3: TGCGCCAGCAGCTTGGCAGGGTCGAACACTGAAGCTTTCTTT. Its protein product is CASSLAGSNTEAFF.

The CDR3 spells CASSLRIREQYF. The CDR3 DNA reads TGTGCCAGCAGTTTGCGTATACGCGAGCAGTACTTC. The J gene is TRBJ2-7, the V gene TRBV12-3 or TRBV12-4; D not resolved. The V end was cut by 3 bases, the J end by 6 bases, with 9 bases between. This CDR3 is built from 12 residues.

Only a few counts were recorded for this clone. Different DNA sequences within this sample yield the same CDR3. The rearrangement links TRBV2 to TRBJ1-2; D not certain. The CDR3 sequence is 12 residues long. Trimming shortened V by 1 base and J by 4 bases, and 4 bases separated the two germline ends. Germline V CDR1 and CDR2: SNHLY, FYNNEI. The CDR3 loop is CASSEGGYGYTF. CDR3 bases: TGTGCCAGCAGTGAAGGCGGCTATGGCTACACCTTC.